This is a list of T cell receptor beta chains from one sample in a study of T-cell reconstitution after alpha-beta-depleted transplantation in children. In TCRdb, the PCR reads were re-called with MiXCR into one record per CDR3 protein. The table has around 440,000 distinct CDR3 sequences, 15% to 20% seen once; the top ten hold about 32%. The specimen comprised PBMCs, mostly from graft donor cells, sampled 360 days after TCRalphabeta/CD19-depleted stem cell transplant. The origin of the receptors is a boy less than two years old who had a stem cell transplant for Wiskott-Aldrich syndrome, so the T cells may come from the graft donor. The CDR3 runs from the conserved cysteine through the conserved F or W. Each record gives: clone size, J gene, CDR3 length, D gene, V gene, CDR3 protein, CDR3 DNA. D genes are given only for firm matches. Clone size is given for some rows only: seen once, a few or many times, or a class if the clone is expanded.

clone_size: many; j_call: TRBJ2-1; cdr3_length: 15; d_call: TRBD1; v_call: TRBV5-8; cdr3_aa: CASSLGQGLYNEQFF; cdr3_nt: TGTGCCAGCAGCTTAGGACAGGGCCTATACAATGAGCAGTTCTTC
clone_size: few; j_call: TRBJ2-2; cdr3_length: 15; d_call: TRBD2; v_call: TRBV20-1; cdr3_aa: CSARVGGAETGELFF; cdr3_nt: TGCAGTGCTAGAGTCGGGGGGGCCGAGACCGGGGAGCTGTTTTTT
clone_size: .; j_call: TRBJ2-7; cdr3_length: 15; d_call: .; v_call: TRBV5-6; cdr3_aa: CASSLFFGTQDEQYF; cdr3_nt: TGTGCCAGCAGCTTGTTCTTCGGGACACAGGACGAGCAGTACTTC
clone_size: .; j_call: TRBJ2-7; cdr3_length: 14; d_call: TRBD1; v_call: TRBV6-1; cdr3_aa: CARGLRGTAYEQYF; cdr3_nt: TGTGCCAGGGGTCTCCGAGGGACAGCTTACGAGCAGTACTTC
clone_size: .; j_call: TRBJ2-5; cdr3_length: 13; d_call: .; v_call: TRBV6-2/TRBV6-3; cdr3_aa: CATSGHLQETQYF; cdr3_nt: TGTGCCACTTCGGGACATCTCCAAGAGACCCAGTACTTC
clone_size: many; j_call: TRBJ2-5; cdr3_length: 13; d_call: .; v_call: TRBV20-1; cdr3_aa: CSASRDLQETQYF; cdr3_nt: TGCAGTGCAAGCCGGGACTTACAAGAGACCCAGTACTTC
clone_size: few; j_call: TRBJ2-1; cdr3_length: 17; d_call: .; v_call: TRBV13; cdr3_aa: CASSQTYSLTPVNEQFF; cdr3_nt: TGTGCCAGCAGCCAAACATATTCCCTGACTCCTGTCAATGAGCAGTTCTTC
clone_size: many; j_call: TRBJ1-2; cdr3_length: 15; d_call: .; v_call: TRBV12-3/TRBV12-4; cdr3_aa: CASSSTLRANYGYTF; cdr3_nt: TGTGCCAGCAGCTCAACACTGAGAGCTAACTATGGCTACACCTTC
clone_size: few; j_call: TRBJ1-1; cdr3_length: 13; d_call: .; v_call: TRBV27; cdr3_aa: CASSPSFGDEAFF; cdr3_nt: TGTGCCAGCAGTCCTAGCTTTGGGGATGAAGCTTTCTTT
clone_size: .; j_call: TRBJ2-2; cdr3_length: 17; d_call: .; v_call: TRBV11-2; cdr3_aa: CASSLVSLSINTGELFF; cdr3_nt: TGTGCCAGCAGCTTAGTCAGCCTCTCCATAAACACCGGGGAGCTGTTTTTT
clone_size: .; j_call: TRBJ2-7; cdr3_length: 17; d_call: TRBD2; v_call: TRBV7-6; cdr3_aa: CASSLGLAGGAAYEQYF; cdr3_nt: TGTGCCAGCAGCTTAGGTCTAGCGGGAGGCGCAGCCTACGAGCAGTACTTC
clone_size: .; j_call: TRBJ2-7; cdr3_length: 15; d_call: TRBD1; v_call: TRBV6-1; cdr3_aa: CASSAQGEQVHEQYF; cdr3_nt: TGTGCCAGCAGTGCACAGGGGGAGCAGGTCCACGAGCAGTACTTC
clone_size: few; j_call: TRBJ2-4; cdr3_length: 15; d_call: TRBD2; v_call: TRBV3-1; cdr3_aa: CASSHGLAGGSIQYF; cdr3_nt: TGTGCCAGCAGCCACGGGCTAGCGGGGGGAAGCATTCAGTACTTC
clone_size: .; j_call: TRBJ2-3; cdr3_length: 16; d_call: TRBD2; v_call: TRBV2; cdr3_aa: CASRGTSGSGTDTQYF; cdr3_nt: TGTGCCAGCAGGGGGACTAGCGGGAGCGGCACAGATACGCAGTATTTT
clone_size: .; j_call: TRBJ2-7; cdr3_length: 16; d_call: TRBD1; v_call: TRBV18; cdr3_aa: CASSPWRQGVTYEQYF; cdr3_nt: TGTGCCAGCTCACCCTGGAGACAGGGGGTAACCTACGAGCAGTACTTC
clone_size: .; j_call: TRBJ1-2; cdr3_length: 15; d_call: .; v_call: TRBV10-3; cdr3_aa: CAISTSGARDYGYTF; cdr3_nt: TGTGCCATCAGTACCTCAGGGGCGAGGGATTATGGCTACACCTTC
clone_size: .; j_call: TRBJ2-4; cdr3_length: 16; d_call: TRBD1; v_call: TRBV7-8; cdr3_aa: CASSSGTAVGKNIQYF; cdr3_nt: TGTGCCAGCAGCTCCGGGACAGCGGTGGGCAAAAACATTCAGTACTTC
clone_size: few; j_call: TRBJ2-1; cdr3_length: 13; d_call: .; v_call: TRBV7-9; cdr3_aa: CASSLGGENEQFF; cdr3_nt: TGTGCCAGCAGCTTAGGAGGAGAGAATGAGCAGTTCTTC
clone_size: .; j_call: TRBJ2-5; cdr3_length: 15; d_call: TRBD2; v_call: TRBV7-2; cdr3_aa: CASSLGLAGVKTQYF; cdr3_nt: TGTGCCAGCAGCTTAGGCCTAGCGGGAGTAAAGACCCAGTACTTC
clone_size: few; j_call: TRBJ2-7; cdr3_length: 15; d_call: .; v_call: TRBV18; cdr3_aa: CASSSLAPSSYEQYF; cdr3_nt: TGTGCCAGCTCTTCCTTAGCCCCCAGCTCCTACGAGCAGTACTTC
clone_size: .; j_call: TRBJ2-7; cdr3_length: 13; d_call: .; v_call: TRBV10-2; cdr3_aa: CASRGDSFYEQYF; cdr3_nt: TGCGCCAGCAGGGGGGACTCCTTCTACGAGCAGTACTTC
clone_size: .; j_call: TRBJ2-7; cdr3_length: 14; d_call: .; v_call: TRBV30; cdr3_aa: CAWSLGGYYYEQYF; cdr3_nt: TGTGCCTGGAGTCTCGGCGGATACTACTACGAGCAGTACTTC
clone_size: .; j_call: TRBJ2-5; cdr3_length: 15; d_call: TRBD2; v_call: TRBV10-3; cdr3_aa: CAISESRLAAETQYF; cdr3_nt: TGTGCCATCAGTGAGTCGAGACTAGCGGCAGAGACCCAGTACTTC
clone_size: .; j_call: TRBJ2-5; cdr3_length: 16; d_call: TRBD1; v_call: TRBV3-1; cdr3_aa: CASSQGMTGFQETQYF; cdr3_nt: TGTGCCAGCAGCCAAGGGATGACAGGGTTCCAAGAGACCCAGTACTTC
clone_size: .; j_call: TRBJ2-3; cdr3_length: 16; d_call: .; v_call: TRBV5-1; cdr3_aa: CASSLAPLPITDTQYF; cdr3_nt: TGCGCCAGCAGCTTGGCCCCTCTGCCGATCACAGATACGCAGTATTTT
clone_size: .; j_call: TRBJ1-1; cdr3_length: 14; d_call: TRBD1; v_call: TRBV2; cdr3_aa: CASRVRTGDTEAFF; cdr3_nt: TGTGCCAGCAGGGTCCGGACAGGGGACACTGAAGCTTTCTTT
clone_size: few; j_call: TRBJ1-1; cdr3_length: 16; d_call: TRBD1; v_call: TRBV28; cdr3_aa: CASSILWTGGDTEAFF; cdr3_nt: TGTGCCAGCAGTATCTTATGGACAGGGGGGGACACTGAAGCTTTCTTT
clone_size: .; j_call: TRBJ2-7; cdr3_length: 14; d_call: .; v_call: TRBV10-2; cdr3_aa: CASMWYGSPYEQYF; cdr3_nt: TGCGCCAGCATGTGGTACGGATCTCCCTACGAGCAGTACTTC
clone_size: .; j_call: TRBJ2-1; cdr3_length: 16; d_call: .; v_call: TRBV7-8; cdr3_aa: CASSLLILEAYNEQFF; cdr3_nt: TGTGCCAGCAGCTTATTAATCCTAGAAGCCTACAATGAGCAGTTCTTC
clone_size: few; j_call: TRBJ2-3; cdr3_length: 15; d_call: .; v_call: TRBV7-2; cdr3_aa: CASSLGSRSTDTQYF; cdr3_nt: TGTGCCAGCAGCTTAGGAAGCAGGTCCACAGATACGCAGTATTTT
clone_size: .; j_call: TRBJ2-5; cdr3_length: 16; d_call: TRBD2; v_call: TRBV3-1; cdr3_aa: CASSLGTSGRSETQYF; cdr3_nt: TGTGCCAGCAGCCTAGGGACTAGCGGGAGATCCGAGACCCAGTACTTC
clone_size: .; j_call: TRBJ1-4; cdr3_length: 14; d_call: .; v_call: TRBV28; cdr3_aa: CASRRPPLGEKLFF; cdr3_nt: TGTGCCAGTAGACGACCCCCCTTAGGTGAAAAACTGTTTTTT
clone_size: few; j_call: TRBJ2-2; cdr3_length: 14; d_call: .; v_call: TRBV10-3; cdr3_aa: CAISDRPSTGELFF; cdr3_nt: TGTGCCATCAGTGACCGGCCTTCGACCGGGGAGCTGTTTTTT
clone_size: many; j_call: TRBJ1-2; cdr3_length: 14; d_call: TRBD1; v_call: TRBV7-9; cdr3_aa: CASSSSGTGDGYTF; cdr3_nt: TGTGCCAGCAGCTCTTCCGGGACAGGGGATGGCTACACCTTC
clone_size: .; j_call: TRBJ2-1; cdr3_length: 15; d_call: .; v_call: TRBV12-3/TRBV12-4; cdr3_aa: CASSLVPRPYNEQFF; cdr3_nt: TGTGCCAGCAGTTTAGTTCCCAGGCCCTACAATGAGCAGTTCTTC
clone_size: .; j_call: TRBJ2-1; cdr3_length: 17; d_call: TRBD2; v_call: TRBV9; cdr3_aa: CASSVGPTSGRYNEQFF; cdr3_nt: TGTGCCAGCAGCGTAGGACCGACTAGCGGGAGGTACAATGAGCAGTTCTTC
clone_size: many; j_call: TRBJ1-4; cdr3_length: 14; d_call: .; v_call: TRBV4-2; cdr3_aa: CASSQAATNEKLFF; cdr3_nt: TGTGCCAGCAGCCAGGCCGCAACTAATGAAAAACTGTTTTTT
clone_size: .; j_call: TRBJ2-3; cdr3_length: 10; d_call: .; v_call: TRBV20-1; cdr3_aa: CSANQGGQYF; cdr3_nt: TGCAGTGCTAACCAGGGTGGGCAGTATTTT
clone_size: .; j_call: TRBJ2-7; cdr3_length: 15; d_call: .; v_call: TRBV4-3; cdr3_aa: CASSQALDSYYEQYF; cdr3_nt: TGCGCCAGCAGCCAAGCCCTGGACAGTTACTACGAGCAGTACTTC
clone_size: few; j_call: TRBJ2-1; cdr3_length: 14; d_call: TRBD1; v_call: TRBV29-1; cdr3_aa: CSVLRDRGSYEQFF; cdr3_nt: TGCAGCGTTCTCCGGGACAGGGGATCCTATGAGCAGTTCTTC
clone_size: few; j_call: TRBJ1-2; cdr3_length: 15; d_call: TRBD1; v_call: TRBV12-3/TRBV12-4; cdr3_aa: CASSPWDRGRNGYTF; cdr3_nt: TGTGCCAGCAGTCCCTGGGACAGGGGGCGGAATGGCTACACCTTC
clone_size: .; j_call: TRBJ2-5; cdr3_length: 14; d_call: .; v_call: TRBV6-1; cdr3_aa: CASSPDHSFVRVYF; cdr3_nt: TGTGCCAGCAGCCCTGACCACTCTTTCGTAAGGGTGTACTTC
clone_size: few; j_call: TRBJ2-3; cdr3_length: 14; d_call: .; v_call: TRBV10-3; cdr3_aa: CAISERISTDTQYF; cdr3_nt: TGTGCCATCAGTGAGAGGATTAGCACAGATACGCAGTATTTT